Each of the 8 T cell receptor beta chains below was sequenced from the same sample in a study of blood T cell repertoires in COVID-19. The assay was immunoSEQ multiplex PCR, and TCRdb's table has in-frame clones only and misses some. This table holds about 190,000 clones, 80% found once. The sample consisted of peripheral blood. These receptors all come from a man between 60 and 75 years old with acute or convalescent COVID-19.

The chain links TRBV6-5 to TRBJ1-6; TRBD1 might be the D (6 bases). This CDR3 has 16 amino acids. Trimming took off 2 bases at V and 6 bases at J, with 14 bases between the two ends. The V gene's germline CDR1 is MNHEY and CDR2 SVGAGI. The CDR3 loop reads CASSYEYRAPNSPLHF. CDR3 sequence (DNA): TGTGCCAGCAGTTACGAATACAGGGCCCCTAATTCACCCCTCCACTTT.

The rearrangement links TRBV5-4 to TRBJ1-1, with a possible D match to TRBD1 (6 bases). This CDR3 is built from 16 residues. V was shortened by 4 bases and J by 3 bases, with 19 bases between the two germline ends. CDR1 is SGHNT, CDR2 YYREEE, per germline (reference sequence). The CDR3 region has the DNA TGTGCCAGCAGCCATGGGGGGGGCCAAGGGGACACTGAAGCTTTCTTT. This codes for CASSHGGGQGDTEAFF.

The rearrangement joins TRBV24-1 to TRBJ2-3; D is uncertain. Trimming took off 3 bases at V and 2 bases at J, with 5 bases between the two ends. This CDR3 comprises 13 residues. Per germline, CDR1 KGHDR and CDR2 SFDVKD. The CDR3: CATSDPLTDTQYF. CDR3 in DNA: TGTGCCACCAGTGATCCTCTCACAGATACGCAGTATTTT.

The chain links TRBV18 to TRBJ1-4; TRBD1 is a possible D gene (6 bases). Trimming removed 3 bases at V and 6 bases at J, with 8 bases between. The CDR3 runs 13 residues. From germline, CDR1 is KGHSH and CDR2 LQKENI. The CDR3 sequence is CASSPRGDEKLFF. The CDR3 nucleotides read TGTGCCAGCTCACCCAGGGGTGATGAAAAACTGTTTTTT.

This clone was seen a few times. The rearrangement uses TRBV3-1 (or the pseudogene TRBV3-2) and TRBJ1-1; tentative D call: TRBD1 (6 bases). The germline V and J ends were trimmed by 1 base and 3 bases, with 9 bases remaining between them. Looked up from germline, CDR1 is LGHDT and CDR2 is YNNKEL (reference sequence). CDR3 length: 14 amino acids. The CDR3, as DNA: TGTGCCAGCAGCCAAGTTAGGGGGTACACTGAAGCTTTCTTT. Translating it yields CASSQVRGYTEAFF.

This chain links TRBV3-1 (or the pseudogene TRBV3-2) with TRBJ2-2, with a weak D call TRBD1 (5 bases). The length of the CDR3 is 14 residues. Germline V gives CDR1 LGHDT, CDR2 YNNKEL (reference sequence). The V end lost 3 bases, the J end lost 2 bases, and 7 bases lay between the germline ends. DNA of the CDR3: TGTGCCAGCAGCCAGGGGCCTAACACCGGGGAGCTGTTTTTT. Protein sequence: CASSQGPNTGELFF.

The chain has TRBV7-3 and TRBJ1-6; D possibly corresponds to TRBD1 (6 bases). The V gene lost 2 bases and the J gene lost 8 bases, with 13 bases spanning the gap. Germline V gives CDR1 SGHTA, CDR2 FQGTGA. The CDR3 contains 15 residues. The CDR3, as DNA: TGTGCCAGCAGCTTATATCGCAGGGGTGATTCACCCCTCCACTTT. Residues: CASSLYRRGDSPLHF.

The V call is TRBV5-6, the J call TRBJ1-4; the D gene is possibly TRBD1 (6 bases). Trimming removed 3 bases at V and 7 bases at J, with 22 bases between. This CDR3 spans 17 amino acids. The germline gives CDR1 SGHDT, CDR2 YYEEEE. The CDR3 sequence: CASSWGPRGTAREKLFF. In DNA, the CDR3 is TGTGCCAGCAGCTGGGGGCCTAGGGGAACGGCGCGTGAAAAACTGTTTTTT.